What follows is one TCR beta chain and its context. The sample belongs to a study of blood T cells in healthy people across ages. Total RNA extraction produced at least 5.5 micrograms (per sample) for the study. The authors ran a second PCR of about 6 to 11 cycles using a sample-barcoded 5' primer and a J-beta primer mix. TCRdb recomputed calls from the 5' RACE reads with MiXCR, one row per CDR3 protein. The table records about 1.8 million distinct CDR3 sequences, approximately 50% of them present only once. There are 14 residues in the CDR3. V was clipped by 6 bases and J by 1 base, with 12 bases between them. The germline V gene has CDR1 KGHSH and CDR2 LQKENI.

The sample was blood. This clonotype originated in a woman between 40 and 55 years old in good health. The chain uses TRBV18 and TRBJ1-1; D may be TRBD1 (5 bases). The CDR3 loop reads CASSPLDRNTEAFF. In DNA form, the CDR3 reads TGTGCCAGCTCCCCCCTCGACAGGAACACTGAAGCTTTCTTT.